This T cell receptor beta chain was captured in a study of T-cell reconstitution after alpha-beta-depleted transplantation in children. This clonotype came up a few times. The TCRbeta library incorporated unique molecular identifiers. Each CDR3 protein gets one entry after TCRdb re-called the PCR reads with MiXCR. There are 450,000 to 600,000 distinct CDR3 sequences in the sample; 32% occur only once, and less than 2.5% lies in the top ten. The sample consisted of PBMCs from the stem cell graft donor, taken from the stem cell graft. This receptor was obtained from a human donor who donated a stem cell graft to a child with aplastic anemia.

For the CDR3, the DNA is TGCGCCAGCAGCTTGGGACAGGGGATCGCCTACGAGCAGTACTTC. This codes for CASSLGQGIAYEQYF. The V and J genes are TRBV5-1 and TRBJ2-7; 8 bases are shared with TRBD1. CDR1 and CDR2 from the germline V gene are SGHRS and YFSETQ. The CDR3 length is 15 residues. J was trimmed by 2 bases and V by 0 bases; bases with no gene match: 4.